Below, 30 T cell receptor beta chains from the same sample are listed, as sequenced in a study of blood T cell repertoires in COVID-19. Assay used: immunoSEQ multiplex PCR; TCRdb lists only in-frame clones, some missing. The top ten hold approximately 0.96% of the sample, which has fewer than 500,000 clones, around nine tenths seen once. Specimen: PBMCs or T cells enriched from blood (not recorded which). Source of these receptors: a woman between 25 and 40 years old with acute COVID-19.

This rearrangement joins TRBV27 to TRBJ1-2, with TRBD1 matching 7 bases. Germline assignment: CDR1 MNHEY and CDR2 SMNVEV (reference sequence). This CDR3 has 12 residues. With 6 bases clipped from V and 8 bases from J, the junction kept 6 bases outside the gene matches. The DNA for the CDR3 is TGTGCCAGCAGGAACCCAGGGGGAGGCTACACCTTC. It translates to CASRNPGGGYTF.

This clone has more than one count but fewer than ten. V usage is TRBV19 and J usage is TRBJ2-2, with 9 nucleotides matching TRBD1. There are 14 residues in the CDR3. With V trimmed by 6 bases and J by 3 bases, 2 bases remained unmatched. Germline CDR1 and CDR2: LNHDA and SQIVND (reference sequence). The chain's CDR3 is CASRRTGDTGELFF. DNA of the CDR3: TGTGCCAGTAGGAGGACAGGGGACACCGGGGAGCTGTTTTTT.

The chain carries TRBV6-5 and TRBJ1-2, with 8 nucleotides matching TRBD1. From germline, CDR1 is MNHEY and CDR2 SVGAGI. Trimming at V came to 4 bases and at J to 10 bases, leaving 5 bases not matched to a gene. The CDR3 length is 12 residues. CDR3 sequence reads: CASSLGQADYTF. Here the CDR3 DNA reads TGTGCCAGCAGTTTGGGACAGGCAGACTACACCTTC.

The chain has TRBV9 and TRBJ2-2; D is ambiguous. Trimming left V 3 bases short and J 1 base short, with 13 bases between. The CDR3 extends over 16 amino acids. Per the germline V gene, CDR1 is SGDLS and CDR2 is YYNGEE. CDR3 sequence: CASSAPIDGNTGELFF. The CDR3 DNA reads TGTGCCAGCAGCGCCCCGATAGATGGGAACACCGGGGAGCTGTTTTTT.

This chain uses TRBV7-3 with TRBJ2-1; D gene ambiguous. V was clipped by 8 bases and J by 4 bases, with 15 bases between them. The CDR3 runs 14 residues. The germline V gene has CDR1 SGHTA and CDR2 FQGTGA. The CDR3 loop reads CASSQTPPYNEQFF. CDR3 coding DNA: TGTGCCAGCTCCCAAACACCCCCATACAATGAGCAGTTCTTC.

This rearrangement joins TRBV5-1 to TRBJ2-3; weak D call: TRBD2 (7 bases). The V gene's germline CDR1 is SGHRS and CDR2 YFSETQ. CDR3 length: 14 amino acids. With 6 bases removed from V and 6 bases from J, the gap between germline ends came to 17 bases. CDR3 residues: CASTSRGGLDTQYF. CDR3 sequence (DNA): TGCGCCAGCACCTCTAGGGGGGGGCTCGATACGCAGTATTTT.

This chain links TRBV21-1 with TRBJ2-7; the table's TRBD2 call for D was not verified on the DNA. TRBV21-1 is deemed a pseudogene. The CDR3 runs 18 residues. This chain's CDR3 is CASPMRLAFMSPVDWQYF. The CDR3 DNA reads as TGTGCCAGCCCCATGAGGCTAGCCTTTATGTCCCCGGTTGATTGGCAGTACTTC.

V gene TRBV4-2 combines with J gene TRBJ1-6, with D possibly TRBD1 on 5 matching bases. The V end was cut by 0 bases, the J end by 11 bases, with 14 bases between. The CDR3 is 15 amino acids. CDR1 LGHNA and CDR2 YNFKEQ come from the germline V gene. DNA for the CDR3: TGTGCCAGCAGCCAAGATAGGGCAGGGCGGACACCCCTCCACTTT. Translation gives CASSQDRAGRTPLHF.

This clone was detected only once. This rearrangement joins TRBV10-2 to TRBJ2-7; no clear D. The V gene lost 2 bases and the J gene lost 4 bases, with 12 bases spanning the gap. The CDR3 totals 14 residues. The germline gives CDR1 WSHSY, CDR2 SAAADI. The CDR3 region is CASSETVIPYEQYF. DNA of the CDR3: TGCGCCAGCAGTGAGACTGTTATCCCTTACGAGCAGTACTTC.

The chain links TRBV6-5 to TRBJ1-6, with a tentative D call TRBD1 (6 bases). Trimming took 4 bases from V and 10 from J, leaving 17 bases between them. The CDR3 covers 15 residues. Germline loops: CDR1 MNHEY, CDR2 SVGAGI. This CDR3 is CASSLQAGVRSPLHF. The DNA of the CDR3 is TGTGCCAGCAGTTTACAGGCAGGGGTCCGATCACCCCTCCACTTT.

The chain recombines TRBV6-5 with TRBJ1-1, with a possible D match to TRBD1 (6 bases). This CDR3 contains 16 residues. The germline V gene encodes CDR1 MNHEY and CDR2 SVGAGI. V was pared by 2 bases and J by 4 bases, with 17 bases between. The CDR3 DNA reads as TGTGCCAGCAGTTACCTTTATCAGGGGACGGGCACTGAAGCTTTCTTT. It yields the protein CASSYLYQGTGTEAFF.

CDR3 sequence (DNA): TGTGCCAGCAACTCCGGACAGGGTTACAATGAGCAGTTCTTC. Its translation is CASNSGQGYNEQFF. This rearrangement joins TRBV7-6 to TRBJ2-1; 8 nucleotides match TRBD1. The V and J ends lost 7 bases and 4 bases, in that order; junction bases with no gene match: 6. The germline gives CDR1 SGHVS, CDR2 FNYEAQ. The CDR3 runs 14 residues.

V and J are TRBV7-2 and TRBJ1-4; 7 bases agree with TRBD1. This CDR3 spans 15 amino acids. V was pared by 5 bases and J by 4 bases, with 7 bases of the junction left unmatched. Germline values: CDR1 SGHTA, CDR2 FQGNSA. CDR3 residues: CASSIGTDRNEKLFF. In DNA, the CDR3 is TGTGCCAGCAGCATCGGGACAGACCGTAATGAAAAACTGTTTTTT.

The chain links TRBV27 to TRBJ2-3; 7 positions agree with TRBD1. Germline V gene data show CDR1 as MNHEY and CDR2 as SMNVEV (reference sequence). This CDR3 contains 15 residues. V gave up 0 bases and J gave up 4 bases; unmatched junction bases: 4. CDR3 nucleotide sequence: TGTGCCAGCAGTTTATCGTCTGACAGGGCAGATACGCAGTATTTT. As protein: CASSLSSDRADTQYF.

This clone appeared once. The V gene is TRBV6-5, the J gene TRBJ1-1, with a possible D match to TRBD1 (6 bases). CDR1 is MNHEY, CDR2 SVGAGI, per germline. The length of the CDR3 is 12 residues. Trimming took 8 bases from V and 1 from J, leaving 8 bases between them. CDR3: CASGRGNTEAFF. The CDR3 DNA reads as TGTGCCAGCGGCAGGGGGAACACTGAAGCTTTCTTT.

A few counts support this clone. The chain employs TRBV24-1 and TRBJ1-3, with TRBD1 matching 7 bases. V dropped 4 bases and J dropped 3; count of bases not matched to a gene: 8. The CDR3 loop spans 16 amino acids. CDR1 is KGHDR, CDR2 SFDVKD, per germline. CDR3 protein: CATSDTGTDLGNTIYF. CDR3 nucleotide sequence: TGTGCCACCAGTGACACCGGGACAGACCTTGGAAACACCATATATTTT.

A remark on this clone: This CDR3 is also generated by other DNA sequences in the sample. This sequence joins TRBV2 and TRBJ1-5; no clear D. This CDR3 spans 13 amino acids. Germline V gene data show CDR1 as SNHLY and CDR2 as FYNNEI. V gave up 8 bases and J gave up 0 bases, with 8 bases separating them. CDR3 DNA: TGTGCCAGCTCCCAGGATAGCAATCAGCCCCAGCATTTT. Amino acid sequence: CASSQDSNQPQHF.

This clone was detected once. CDR3 bases: TGTGCCACCAGTGATTTAACAGGGCCGACAGATACGCAGTATTTT. Protein: CATSDLTGPTDTQYF. The chain links TRBV24-1 to TRBJ2-3; perhaps TRBD1 as D (6 bases). V dropped 1 base and J dropped 3 bases, with 10 bases sitting between them. From germline, CDR1 is KGHDR and CDR2 SFDVKD. The CDR3 is made up of 15 amino acids.

This chain links TRBV7-6 with TRBJ1-2; D is possibly TRBD1 (5 bases). The CDR3 length is 13 residues. The germline CDR1 and CDR2 sequences are SGHVS and FNYEAQ. V was shortened by 5 bases and J by 4 bases, with 11 bases between the two germline ends. In DNA, the CDR3 is TGTGCCAGCAGCCTTCGCGGGGGCTATGGCTACACCTTC. Its protein product is CASSLRGGYGYTF.

This rearrangement joins TRBV19 to TRBJ1-4; D unclear. The CDR3 sequence is 13 residues long. V was clipped by 4 bases and J by 7 bases, with 10 bases between them. Germline V gene sequence: CDR1 LNHDA, CDR2 SQIVND (reference sequence). The DNA for the CDR3 is TGTGCCAGTAGTAGATCGACAAGTGAAAAACTGTTTTTT. Encoded protein: CASSRSTSEKLFF.

This chain uses TRBV19 with TRBJ1-1; TRBD1 might be the D (5 bases). The CDR3 extends over 15 amino acids. From germline, CDR1 is LNHDA and CDR2 SQIVND (reference sequence). Trimming took off 6 bases at V and 1 base at J, with 15 bases between the two ends. The CDR3 bases are TGTGCCAGTAGGGACGACAGAGGTCGGAACACTGAAGCTTTCTTT. This sequence encodes CASRDDRGRNTEAFF.

The chain has TRBV2 and TRBJ1-5; 8 bases agree with TRBD1. Germline V CDR1 and CDR2: SNHLY, FYNNEI. J was trimmed by 11 bases and V by 5 bases; bases with no gene match: 8. The CDR3 extends over 13 amino acids. The CDR3: CASSIGQGSAQHF. The CDR3 DNA reads TGTGCCAGCAGTATTGGACAGGGATCCGCCCAGCATTTT.

The chain carries TRBV9 and TRBJ1-1, with 8 bases identical to TRBD1. Germline trimming cut 4 bases from V and 1 base from J; bases unmatched to any gene: 6. The length of the CDR3 is 15 residues. Per the germline V gene, CDR1 is SGDLS and CDR2 is YYNGEE. CDR3 amino acids: CASSPRQGTNTEAFF. The CDR3 region has the DNA TGTGCCAGCAGCCCTCGACAGGGGACGAACACTGAAGCTTTCTTT.

The chain uses TRBV9 and TRBJ2-7; D possibly corresponds to TRBD1 (5 bases). The CDR3 has 14 residues. Trimming removed 0 bases at V and 3 bases at J, with 10 bases between. Germline CDR1 is SGDLS and CDR2 is YYNGEE. CDR3 in amino acids: CASSVGSRVYEQYF. As DNA, the CDR3 is TGTGCCAGCAGCGTAGGCAGCAGGGTCTACGAGCAGTACTTC.

This sequence joins TRBV6-5 and TRBJ1-6; 9 bases map to TRBD1. Germline V gene sequence: CDR1 MNHEY, CDR2 SVGAGI. The CDR3 runs to 13 residues. V lost 6 bases to trimming and J lost 14 bases; unmatched junction nucleotides: 8. The CDR3: CASSGTGPKALHF. CDR3 nucleotide sequence: TGTGCCAGCAGCGGGACAGGGCCCAAGGCCCTCCACTTT.

V usage is TRBV7-6 and J usage is TRBJ1-1; D is ambiguous. The CDR3 runs 13 residues. Trimming took off 1 base at V and 4 bases at J, with 7 bases between the two ends. The germline gives CDR1 SGHVS, CDR2 FNYEAQ. Here the CDR3 DNA reads TGTGCCAGCAGCTTAGATGGGAGCACTGAAGCTTTCTTT. It yields the protein CASSLDGSTEAFF.

The J gene is TRBJ2-7, the V gene TRBV7-9; 10 positions match TRBD1. In germline, CDR1 is SEHNR, CDR2 FQNEAQ (reference sequence). V gave up 0 bases and J gave up 4 bases; unmatched junction bases: 6. CDR3 length: 16 residues. The CDR3 here is CASSLAIRDRGYEQYF. The CDR3 DNA follows: TGTGCCAGCAGCTTAGCGATCCGGGACAGGGGTTACGAGCAGTACTTC.

The count of this clone is one. This sequence joins TRBV2 and TRBJ1-1; no firm D call. V was shortened by 4 bases and J by 1 base, with 13 bases between the two germline ends. The CDR3 contains 15 residues. CDR1 is SNHLY and CDR2 is FYNNEI in the germline V gene. CDR3 sequence (DNA): TGTGCCAGCAGTGCACGATCGACTGGGAACACTGAAGCTTTCTTT. It encodes CASSARSTGNTEAFF. Full variable domain (outside the CDR3, taken from reference TRBV2 and TRBJ1-1): EPEVTQTPSHQVTQMGQEVILRCVPISNHLYFYWYRQILGQKVEFLVSFYNNEISEKSEIFDDQFSVERPDGSNFTLKIRSTKLEDSAMYFCASSARSTGNTEAFFGQGTRLTVV.

This rearrangement joins TRBV9 to TRBJ1-1; no firm D call. CDR1 and CDR2 (germline): SGDLS, YYNGEE. V was cut by 4 bases and J by 3 bases, with 10 bases left in between. The CDR3 loop spans 13 amino acids. CDR3 sequence reads: CASSPDIHTEAFF. The DNA for the CDR3 is TGTGCCAGCAGCCCAGATATCCACACTGAAGCTTTCTTT. The complete variable domain, with remaining parts taken from reference TRBV9 and TRBJ1-1, reads DSGVTQTPKHLITATGQRVTLRCSPRSGDLSVYWYQQSLDQGLQFLIQYYNGEERAKGNILERFSAQQFPDLHSELNLSSLELGDSALYFCASSPDIHTEAFFGQGTRLTVV.

J is TRBJ1-1 and V is TRBV4-3, with unresolved D. Germline CDR1 and CDR2: LGHNA and YSLEER. This CDR3 spans 13 amino acids. V gave up 1 base and J gave up 4 bases, with 7 bases separating them. The CDR3 DNA reads TGCGCCAGCAGCCAAGGGTCGGGCACTGAAGCTTTCTTT. It translates to CASSQGSGTEAFF.